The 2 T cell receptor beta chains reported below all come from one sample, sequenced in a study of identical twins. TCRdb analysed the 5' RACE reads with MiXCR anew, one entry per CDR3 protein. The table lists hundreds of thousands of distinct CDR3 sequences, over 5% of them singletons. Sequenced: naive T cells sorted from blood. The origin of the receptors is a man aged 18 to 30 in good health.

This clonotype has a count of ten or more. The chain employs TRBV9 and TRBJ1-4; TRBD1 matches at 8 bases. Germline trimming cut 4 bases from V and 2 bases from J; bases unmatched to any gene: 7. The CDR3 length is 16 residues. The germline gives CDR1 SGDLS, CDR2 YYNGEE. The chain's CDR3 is CASSPQGAGTNEKLFF. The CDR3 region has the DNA TGTGCCAGCAGCCCTCAGGGGGCAGGCACTAATGAAAAACTGTTTTTT.

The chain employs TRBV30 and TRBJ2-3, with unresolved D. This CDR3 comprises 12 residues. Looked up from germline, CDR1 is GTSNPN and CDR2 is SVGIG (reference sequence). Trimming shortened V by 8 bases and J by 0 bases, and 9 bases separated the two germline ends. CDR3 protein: CAGKTSTDTQYF. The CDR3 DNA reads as TGTGCCGGGAAGACAAGCACAGATACGCAGTATTTT. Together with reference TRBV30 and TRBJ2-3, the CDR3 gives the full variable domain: SQTIHQWPATLVQPVGSPLSLECTVEGTSNPNLYWYRQAAGRGLQLLFYSVGIGQISSEVPQNLSASRPQDRQFILSSKKLLLSDSGFYLCAGKTSTDTQYFGPGTRLTVL.